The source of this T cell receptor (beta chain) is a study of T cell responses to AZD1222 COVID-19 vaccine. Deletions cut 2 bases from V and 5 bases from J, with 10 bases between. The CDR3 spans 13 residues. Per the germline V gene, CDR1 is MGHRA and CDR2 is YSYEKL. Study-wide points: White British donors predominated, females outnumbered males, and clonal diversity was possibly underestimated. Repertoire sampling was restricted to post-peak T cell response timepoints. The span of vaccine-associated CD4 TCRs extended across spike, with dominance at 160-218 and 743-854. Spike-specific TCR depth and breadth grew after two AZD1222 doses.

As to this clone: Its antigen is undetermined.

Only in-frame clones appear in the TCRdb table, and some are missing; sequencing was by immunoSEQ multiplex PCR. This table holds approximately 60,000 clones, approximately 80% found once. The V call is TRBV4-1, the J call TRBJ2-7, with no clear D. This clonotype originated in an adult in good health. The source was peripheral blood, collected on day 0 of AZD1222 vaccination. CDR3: CASSQLWMDEQYF. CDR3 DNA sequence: TGCGCCAGCAGCCAATTATGGATGGACGAGCAGTACTTC.